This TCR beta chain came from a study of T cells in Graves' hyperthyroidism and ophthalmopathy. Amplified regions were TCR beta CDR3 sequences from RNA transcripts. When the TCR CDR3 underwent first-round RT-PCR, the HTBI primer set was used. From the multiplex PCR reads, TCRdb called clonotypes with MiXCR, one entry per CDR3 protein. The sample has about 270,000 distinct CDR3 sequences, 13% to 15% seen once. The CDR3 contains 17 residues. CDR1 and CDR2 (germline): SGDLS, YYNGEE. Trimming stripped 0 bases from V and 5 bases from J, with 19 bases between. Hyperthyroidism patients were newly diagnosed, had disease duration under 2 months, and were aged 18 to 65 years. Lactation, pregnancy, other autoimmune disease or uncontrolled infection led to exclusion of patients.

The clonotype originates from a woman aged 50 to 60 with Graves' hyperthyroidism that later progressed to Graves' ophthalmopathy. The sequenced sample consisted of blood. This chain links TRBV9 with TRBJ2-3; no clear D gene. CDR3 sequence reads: CASSVGGSSPLLDTQYF. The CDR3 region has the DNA TGTGCCAGCAGCGTAGGAGGCAGCTCCCCTCTTTTAGATACGCAGTATTTT.